This TCR beta chain was recovered during a study of shared clonotypes between healthy human individuals. It was CD45RO-negative cells, positively selected for CCR7, that made up naive CD8 cells, with terminally differentiated effector memory CD45RA+ cells excluded. Only in-frame clones appear in the TCRdb table, and some are missing; sequencing was by immunoSEQ multiplex PCR. The sample consists of roughly 890,000 clones, about 91% of them appearing once. V was shortened by 0 bases and J by 5 bases, with 8 bases between the two germline ends. In germline, CDR1 is MNHEY, CDR2 SMNVEV (reference sequence). CDR3 length: 13 residues. Study observations and caveats: Clonotypes that were shared across four donors made up around 5.5% of naive CD4 clonotypes.

A note on this clone: What it binds is unknown.

The source material was naive CD8+ T cells sorted from blood. This sequence was found in a man aged 30-40 years in good health. The rearrangement joins TRBV27 to TRBJ2-7; D unresolved. CDR3 loop: CASSLSISNEQYF. The CDR3 nucleotides are TGTGCCAGCAGTTTATCGATTAGCAACGAGCAGTACTTC.